The clone carrying this T cell receptor (beta chain) was counted at least ten times. What it binds is unknown. The data originate from a study of T cells after yellow fever vaccination. Study findings and constraints: The secondary response was weaker, and its peak arrived faster, on day 5 versus 15.

TCRdb fed the 5' RACE reads into MiXCR, producing one record per CDR3 protein. The sample consists of 310,000 or so distinct CDR3 sequences, 6.8% of them appearing once. The CDR3 extends over 14 amino acids. V gave up 0 bases and J gave up 7 bases, with 10 bases separating them. Germline-derived CDR1 and CDR2 are SGDLS and YYNGEE. Material: PBMCs, obtained about 41 days after the first yellow fever vaccination. This rearrangement joins TRBV9 to TRBJ2-2; tentative D call: TRBD2 (5 bases). This receptor was obtained from a man aged 18-30 years who received the YFV17D yellow fever vaccine. DNA of the CDR3: TGTGCCAGCAGCGTAGCTTACCGGGGCGGGGAGCTGTTTTTT. This codes for CASSVAYRGGELFF.